Listed below are T cell receptor beta chains from one sample, sequenced in a study of shared clonotypes between healthy human individuals. Generated by immunoSEQ multiplex PCR, the TCRdb table keeps only in-frame clones and is missing some. The sample lists roughly 2.2 million clones; approximately 93% were seen once. Material: naive CD4+ T cells from PBMCs. The receptors stem from a man younger than 30 in good health. Some clones in this sample may be carry-over from other donors' samples. CDR3s include the opening cysteine and the closing phenylalanine or tryptophan. The D gene is left open where the match is weak. Only part of the rows carry a size: once, few, many, or a class if the clone is expanded.

v_call: TRBV19
clone_size: -
j_call: TRBJ1-5
d_call: -
cdr3_aa: CASSIVGLNQPQHF
cdr3_nt: TGTGCCAGTAGTATAGTGGGGTTAAATCAGCCCCAGCATTTT

v_call: TRBV30
clone_size: -
j_call: TRBJ2-7
d_call: -
cdr3_aa: CAWTGDGEQYF
cdr3_nt: TGTGCCTGGACAGGGGACGGCGAGCAGTACTTC

v_call: TRBV4-1
clone_size: once
j_call: TRBJ2-1
d_call: -
cdr3_aa: CASSNLEEQFF
cdr3_nt: TGCGCCAGCAGCAACCTAGAAGAGCAGTTCTTC

v_call: TRBV21-1
clone_size: -
j_call: TRBJ2-7
d_call: -
cdr3_aa: CASSKGTSGEGSYEQYF
cdr3_nt: TGTGCCAGCAGCAAAGGTACTAGCGGTGAGGGGTCCTACGAGCAGTACTTC

v_call: TRBV11-2
clone_size: -
j_call: TRBJ1-2
d_call: -
cdr3_aa: CASSLRNTNYGYTF
cdr3_nt: TGTGCCAGCAGCTTAAGAAATACTAACTATGGCTACACCTTC

v_call: TRBV28
clone_size: -
j_call: TRBJ1-2
d_call: TRBD1
cdr3_aa: CASRTGDSNYGYTF
cdr3_nt: TGTGCCAGCAGAACTGGGGACAGCAACTATGGCTACACCTTC

v_call: TRBV5-3
clone_size: -
j_call: TRBJ1-1
d_call: -
cdr3_aa: CARAHPHRMNTEAFF
cdr3_nt: TGTGCCAGAGCCCACCCGCACAGAATGAACACTGAAGCTTTCTTT

v_call: TRBV4-1
clone_size: -
j_call: TRBJ2-4
d_call: -
cdr3_aa: CASSQSGTLAKNIQYF
cdr3_nt: TGCGCCAGCAGCCAGTCCGGGACTTTAGCCAAAAACATTCAGTACTTC

v_call: TRBV12-5
clone_size: -
j_call: TRBJ2-1
d_call: TRBD2
cdr3_aa: CASGQLAGAVNEQFF
cdr3_nt: TGTGCTAGTGGCCAGCTAGCGGGAGCCGTGAATGAGCAGTTCTTC

v_call: TRBV5-5
clone_size: -
j_call: TRBJ2-3
d_call: -
cdr3_aa: CASSLSDAVDTQYF
cdr3_nt: TGTGCCAGCAGCTTGTCAGATGCAGTGGATACGCAGTATTTT

v_call: TRBV28
clone_size: -
j_call: TRBJ1-2
d_call: -
cdr3_aa: CASSPRPYGYTF
cdr3_nt: TGTGCCAGCAGCCCTCGTCCCTATGGCTACACCTTC

v_call: TRBV14
clone_size: -
j_call: TRBJ1-1
d_call: -
cdr3_aa: CASSRGYNTEAFF
cdr3_nt: TGTGCCAGCAGCCGCGGGTACAACACTGAAGCTTTCTTT

v_call: TRBV5-1
clone_size: -
j_call: TRBJ2-7
d_call: -
cdr3_aa: CASSLGRTSYEQYF
cdr3_nt: TGCGCCAGCAGCTTGGGTCGGACCTCCTACGAGCAGTACTTC

v_call: TRBV10-1
clone_size: -
j_call: TRBJ1-1
d_call: TRBD1
cdr3_aa: CASKKGQHTEAFF
cdr3_nt: TGCGCCAGCAAGAAGGGACAGCACACTGAAGCTTTCTTT

v_call: TRBV9
clone_size: -
j_call: TRBJ2-1
d_call: -
cdr3_aa: CASSLRGQVVHNEQFF
cdr3_nt: TGTGCCAGCAGCCTCCGAGGGCAAGTGGTCCACAATGAGCAGTTCTTC

v_call: TRBV11-2
clone_size: few
j_call: TRBJ1-1
d_call: -
cdr3_aa: CASSQDRNTEAFF
cdr3_nt: TGTGCCAGCAGCCAGGACAGGAACACTGAAGCTTTCTTT

v_call: TRBV19
clone_size: -
j_call: TRBJ1-5
d_call: TRBD1
cdr3_aa: CASSMGQGYQPQHF
cdr3_nt: TGTGCCAGTAGTATGGGACAGGGGTATCAGCCCCAGCATTTT

v_call: TRBV29-1
clone_size: few
j_call: TRBJ1-1
d_call: -
cdr3_aa: CSAGGEAFF
cdr3_nt: TGCAGCGCCGGAGGTGAAGCTTTCTTT

v_call: TRBV5-1
clone_size: -
j_call: TRBJ2-3
d_call: TRBD2
cdr3_aa: CASSFSGSTDTQYF
cdr3_nt: TGCGCCAGCAGCTTTAGCGGGTCCACAGATACGCAGTATTTT

v_call: TRBV5-1
clone_size: -
j_call: TRBJ2-5
d_call: -
cdr3_aa: CASSLTARGAETQYF
cdr3_nt: TGCGCCAGCAGCTTGACAGCTAGGGGTGCTGAGACCCAGTACTTC

v_call: TRBV11-3
clone_size: -
j_call: TRBJ1-1
d_call: -
cdr3_aa: CASSYDSYPSTEAFF
cdr3_nt: TGTGCCAGCAGCTACGACAGCTATCCTAGCACTGAAGCTTTCTTT

v_call: TRBV25-1
clone_size: -
j_call: TRBJ1-1
d_call: TRBD1
cdr3_aa: CASSYRGNTEAFF
cdr3_nt: TGTGCCAGCAGTTACAGGGGAAACACTGAAGCTTTCTTT

v_call: TRBV2
clone_size: once
j_call: TRBJ1-3
d_call: -
cdr3_aa: CASSESGSGNTIYF
cdr3_nt: TGTGCCAGCAGTGAATCGGGGTCTGGAAACACCATATATTTT

v_call: TRBV6-5
clone_size: -
j_call: TRBJ2-1
d_call: TRBD1
cdr3_aa: CASSYQGQGASEQFF
cdr3_nt: TGTGCCAGCAGTTACCAGGGACAGGGGGCCAGTGAGCAGTTCTTC

v_call: TRBV6-1
clone_size: -
j_call: TRBJ1-3
d_call: -
cdr3_aa: CASANSGNTIYF
cdr3_nt: TGTGCCAGCGCGAACTCTGGAAACACCATATATTTT

v_call: TRBV18
clone_size: -
j_call: TRBJ1-1
d_call: -
cdr3_aa: CASSPPAGPEAFF
cdr3_nt: TGTGCCAGCTCACCACCGGCAGGGCCTGAAGCTTTCTTT

v_call: TRBV6-1
clone_size: -
j_call: TRBJ2-7
d_call: -
cdr3_aa: CASSELRAPYEQYF
cdr3_nt: TGTGCCAGCAGTGAGTTACGGGCCCCATACGAGCAGTACTTC

v_call: TRBV5-1
clone_size: -
j_call: TRBJ2-7
d_call: TRBD2
cdr3_aa: CASSGGPLAGGSYEQYF
cdr3_nt: TGCGCCAGCAGCGGCGGCCCCCTAGCGGGGGGCTCCTACGAGCAGTACTTC

v_call: TRBV5-1
clone_size: -
j_call: TRBJ1-2
d_call: -
cdr3_aa: CASSLVEANYGYTF
cdr3_nt: TGCGCCAGCAGCTTGGTTGAAGCTAACTATGGCTACACCTTC

v_call: TRBV6-6
clone_size: -
j_call: TRBJ1-5
d_call: -
cdr3_aa: CASSLDYSNQPQHF
cdr3_nt: TGTGCCAGCAGTTTAGACTATAGCAATCAGCCCCAGCATTTT

v_call: TRBV6-5
clone_size: -
j_call: TRBJ1-1
d_call: TRBD1
cdr3_aa: CASKTPDRVVAFF
cdr3_nt: TGTGCCAGCAAAACACCGGACAGGGTAGTAGCTTTCTTT

v_call: TRBV10-3
clone_size: -
j_call: TRBJ2-2
d_call: -
cdr3_aa: CAISDPPRNTGELFF
cdr3_nt: TGTGCCATCAGTGATCCTCCCCGTAACACCGGGGAGCTGTTTTTT

v_call: TRBV5-1
clone_size: -
j_call: TRBJ1-1
d_call: -
cdr3_aa: CASSLVLGDTEAFF
cdr3_nt: TGCGCCAGCAGCTTGGTGCTGGGGGACACTGAAGCTTTCTTT

v_call: TRBV7-2
clone_size: -
j_call: TRBJ1-3
d_call: -
cdr3_aa: CASSATGFAGNTIYF
cdr3_nt: TGTGCCAGCAGCGCCACAGGGTTCGCTGGAAACACCATATATTTT

v_call: TRBV5-1
clone_size: -
j_call: TRBJ2-2
d_call: TRBD2
cdr3_aa: CASSFGLAGEFDTGELFF
cdr3_nt: TGCGCCAGCAGCTTCGGACTAGCGGGAGAGTTTGACACCGGGGAGCTGTTTTTT

v_call: TRBV5-1
clone_size: -
j_call: TRBJ1-4
d_call: -
cdr3_aa: CASSPVGTNEKLFF
cdr3_nt: TGCGCCAGCAGCCCCGTAGGGACTAATGAAAAACTGTTTTTT

v_call: TRBV5-6
clone_size: once
j_call: TRBJ1-5
d_call: -
cdr3_aa: CARTETSLGNQPQHF
cdr3_nt: TGTGCCAGGACGGAAACATCCCTTGGGAATCAGCCCCAGCATTTT

v_call: TRBV5-4
clone_size: -
j_call: TRBJ2-1
d_call: TRBD1
cdr3_aa: CASSFSQGSTEQFF
cdr3_nt: TGTGCCAGCAGCTTTTCACAGGGGAGTACTGAGCAGTTCTTC

v_call: TRBV2
clone_size: -
j_call: TRBJ2-1
d_call: TRBD1
cdr3_aa: CASSGGQGIHEQFF
cdr3_nt: TGTGCCAGCAGTGGCGGACAGGGGATCCATGAGCAGTTCTTC

v_call: TRBV7-3
clone_size: once
j_call: TRBJ2-7
d_call: TRBD2
cdr3_aa: CASSLASGPYEQYF
cdr3_nt: TGTGCCAGCAGCTTAGCTAGCGGACCCTACGAGCAGTACTTC

v_call: TRBV2
clone_size: -
j_call: TRBJ2-3
d_call: TRBD1
cdr3_aa: CASSDRESTDTQYF
cdr3_nt: TGTGCCAGTTCGGACAGGGAAAGCACAGATACGCAGTATTTT

v_call: TRBV6-1
clone_size: -
j_call: TRBJ2-5
d_call: TRBD2
cdr3_aa: CASSGRLAREEETQYF
cdr3_nt: TGTGCCAGCAGTGGGAGACTAGCGAGGGAAGAAGAGACCCAGTACTTC

v_call: TRBV28
clone_size: -
j_call: TRBJ1-1
d_call: -
cdr3_aa: CASDPPGTKGAFF
cdr3_nt: TGTGCCAGCGATCCCCCGGGGACAAAGGGAGCTTTCTTT

v_call: TRBV10-3
clone_size: -
j_call: TRBJ2-1
d_call: TRBD2
cdr3_aa: CAILAGDNEQFF
cdr3_nt: TGTGCCATCCTAGCGGGTGACAATGAGCAGTTCTTC

v_call: TRBV30
clone_size: -
j_call: TRBJ2-5
d_call: TRBD1
cdr3_aa: CAGDRVQETQYF
cdr3_nt: TGTGCCGGTGACAGGGTCCAAGAGACCCAGTACTTC

v_call: TRBV14
clone_size: -
j_call: TRBJ1-2
d_call: -
cdr3_aa: CASSPALSSGYTF
cdr3_nt: TGTGCCAGCAGCCCAGCACTGTCTTCCGGCTACACCTTC

v_call: TRBV5-1
clone_size: -
j_call: TRBJ1-1
d_call: -
cdr3_aa: CASSPLGRVGTEAFF
cdr3_nt: TGCGCCAGCAGCCCGCTGGGCAGGGTGGGCACTGAAGCTTTCTTT

v_call: TRBV5-5
clone_size: -
j_call: TRBJ1-1
d_call: -
cdr3_aa: CASSYSSRGTEAFF
cdr3_nt: TGTGCCAGCAGCTATAGTAGCAGAGGGACTGAAGCTTTCTTT

v_call: TRBV5-1
clone_size: once
j_call: TRBJ2-3
d_call: -
cdr3_aa: CASSGGEMTDTQYF
cdr3_nt: TGCGCCAGCAGCGGGGGCGAAATGACAGATACGCAGTATTTT

v_call: TRBV5-1
clone_size: -
j_call: TRBJ2-1
d_call: -
cdr3_aa: CASSSPAVSEQFF
cdr3_nt: TGCGCCAGCAGCTCCCCTGCGGTCAGTGAGCAGTTCTTC

v_call: TRBV28
clone_size: -
j_call: TRBJ1-5
d_call: -
cdr3_aa: CASVGGNQPQHF
cdr3_nt: TGTGCCAGCGTAGGGGGGAATCAGCCCCAGCATTTT

v_call: TRBV6-1
clone_size: -
j_call: TRBJ1-5
d_call: -
cdr3_aa: CASSEARGYPNQPQHF
cdr3_nt: TGTGCCAGCAGTGAAGCGCGAGGGTACCCCAATCAGCCCCAGCATTTT

v_call: TRBV25-1
clone_size: -
j_call: TRBJ2-7
d_call: -
cdr3_aa: CASSEYAGYEQYF
cdr3_nt: TGTGCCAGCAGTGAATACGCAGGCTACGAGCAGTACTTC

v_call: TRBV7-9
clone_size: -
j_call: TRBJ1-3
d_call: -
cdr3_aa: CASSPDNSGNTIYF
cdr3_nt: TGTGCCAGCAGCCCGGACAACTCTGGAAACACCATATATTTT